The present entry profiles one T cell receptor (beta chain) with its context. Time point: after dendritic cell vaccination, including at tumor progression/relapse. The germline CDR1 and CDR2 sequences are MNHEY and SVGAGI. The CDR3 sequence is 15 residues long. V gave up 2 bases and J gave up 2 bases, with 10 bases separating them. The data were produced by immunoSEQ multiplex PCR, yet TCRdb's version contains in-frame clones alone and is incomplete. The sample contains just under 100,000 clones, 75% to 90% of which appear only once. The entry originates in a study of glioma-infiltrating T cells after dendritic cell vaccination.

Source: blood, taken after dendritic cell vaccination. V gene TRBV6-5 combines with J gene TRBJ2-1; D might be TRBD2 (6 bases). The sequence was collected from a human donor with glioblastoma. CDR3 residues: CASSYPGLAYNEQFF. The CDR3 coding sequence is TGTGCCAGCAGTTACCCGGGACTGGCCTACAATGAGCAGTTCTTC.